This note documents a single TCR beta chain sequence. Its specificity is not known. This sample is part of a study of T cell responses to AZD1222 COVID-19 vaccine. Study-wide results and caveats: Repertoires were obtained only post-peak T cell response. Reportedly, nearly half the spike-specific TCRs target unmutated variant regions.

Germline V CDR1 and CDR2: SEHNR, FQNEAQ (reference sequence). With 1 base clipped from V and 3 bases from J, the junction kept 9 bases outside the gene matches. The CDR3 covers 17 residues. Second-dose timings of about 4 or about 12 weeks were pooled. The data were produced by immunoSEQ multiplex PCR, yet TCRdb's version contains in-frame clones alone and is incomplete. The sample holds about 140,000 clones, about nine tenths seen once. The sample in question was peripheral blood, obtained 28 days after the second AZD1222 dose. This chain links TRBV7-9 with TRBJ2-1; TRBD1 matches at 7 bases. The receptor was isolated from an adult who received the AZD1222 COVID-19 vaccine. The CDR3 nucleotides are TGTGCCAGCAGCTTAGACAGGGGAACCAGACTCTACAATGAGCAGTTCTTC. Its translation is CASSLDRGTRLYNEQFF.